This T cell receptor (beta chain) was retrieved from a study of T-cell reconstitution after alpha-beta-depleted transplantation in children. This CDR3 is 18 amino acids long. Germline V gene sequence: CDR1 LNHDA, CDR2 SQIVND (reference sequence). The ends lost 1 base at V and 4 bases at J; junction bases unmatched: 6. Unique molecular identifiers were used in preparing the TCRbeta library. TCRdb analysed the PCR reads with MiXCR anew, one entry per CDR3 protein. Of 150,000 to 200,000 distinct CDR3 sequences listed, 6.5% to 7.5% were seen once; the top ten hold around 2.7%. The chain couples TRBV19 to TRBJ2-1; TRBD2 aligns across 14 bases. The sequencing used PBMCs from the stem cell graft donor, collected from the stem cell graft. The clonotype originates from a human donor who donated a stem cell graft to a child with Wiskott-Aldrich syndrome. The CDR3 reads CASSIGGLAGGRYNEQFF. CDR3 coding DNA: TGTGCCAGTAGTATAGGAGGACTAGCGGGAGGCAGATACAATGAGCAGTTCTTC. The variable domain in full, completed from reference TRBV19 and TRBJ2-1, reads DGGITQSPKYLFRKEGQNVTLSCEQNLNHDAMYWYRQDPGQGLRLIYYSQIVNDFQKGDIAEGYSVSREKKESFPLTVTSAQKNPTAFYLCASSIGGLAGGRYNEQFFGPGTRLTVL.